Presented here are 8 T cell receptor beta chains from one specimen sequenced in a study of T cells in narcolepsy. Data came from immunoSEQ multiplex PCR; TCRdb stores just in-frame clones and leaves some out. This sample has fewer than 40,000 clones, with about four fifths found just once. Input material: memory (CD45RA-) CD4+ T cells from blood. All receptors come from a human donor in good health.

The CDR3 sequence is CASSGTVHSNQPQHF. CDR3 DNA sequence: TGTGCCAGCAGTGGGACGGTCCATAGCAATCAGCCCCAGCATTTT. The chain uses TRBV2 and TRBJ1-5; D ambiguous. The germline V gene encodes CDR1 SNHLY and CDR2 FYNNEI. This CDR3 comprises 15 residues. V was cut by 4 bases and J by 0 bases, with 10 bases left in between.

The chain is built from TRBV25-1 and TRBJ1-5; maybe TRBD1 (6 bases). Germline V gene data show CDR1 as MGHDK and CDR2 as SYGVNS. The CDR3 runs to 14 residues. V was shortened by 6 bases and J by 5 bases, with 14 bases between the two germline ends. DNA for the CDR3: TGTGCCAGCAGGGGTGCGGGGGCGTATCAGCCCCAGCATTTT. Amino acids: CASRGAGAYQPQHF.

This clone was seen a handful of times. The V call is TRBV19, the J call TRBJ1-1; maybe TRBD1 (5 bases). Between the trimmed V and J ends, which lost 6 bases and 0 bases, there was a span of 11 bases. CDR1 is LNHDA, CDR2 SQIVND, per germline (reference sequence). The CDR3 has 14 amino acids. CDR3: CASSVRGVNTEAFF. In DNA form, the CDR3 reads TGTGCCAGTAGCGTGAGGGGAGTGAACACTGAAGCTTTCTTT.

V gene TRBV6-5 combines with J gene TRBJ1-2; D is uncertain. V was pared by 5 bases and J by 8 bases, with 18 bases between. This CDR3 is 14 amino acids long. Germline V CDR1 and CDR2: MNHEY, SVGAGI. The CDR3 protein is CASSPLLDTLGYTF. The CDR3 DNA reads TGTGCCAGCAGTCCCCTTCTTGACACGCTCGGCTACACCTTC.

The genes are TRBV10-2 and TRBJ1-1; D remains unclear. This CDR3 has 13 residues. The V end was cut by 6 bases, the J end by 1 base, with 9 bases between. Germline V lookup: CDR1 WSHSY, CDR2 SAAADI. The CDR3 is CASRYPGNTEAFF. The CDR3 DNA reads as TGCGCCAGCAGGTATCCAGGGAACACTGAAGCTTTCTTT.

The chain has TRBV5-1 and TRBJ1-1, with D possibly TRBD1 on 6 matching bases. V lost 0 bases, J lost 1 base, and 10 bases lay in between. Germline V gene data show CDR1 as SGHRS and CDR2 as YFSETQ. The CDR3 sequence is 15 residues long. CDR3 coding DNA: TGCGCCAGCAGCTTGGCGATGGGACAGAACACTGAAGCTTTCTTT. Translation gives CASSLAMGQNTEAFF.

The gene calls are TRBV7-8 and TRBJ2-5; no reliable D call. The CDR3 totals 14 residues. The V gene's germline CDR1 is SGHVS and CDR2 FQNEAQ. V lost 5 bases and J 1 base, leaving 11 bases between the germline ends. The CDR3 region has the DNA TGTGCCAGCAGCCCCCGACGGTCCCAAGAGACCCAGTACTTC. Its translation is CASSPRRSQETQYF.

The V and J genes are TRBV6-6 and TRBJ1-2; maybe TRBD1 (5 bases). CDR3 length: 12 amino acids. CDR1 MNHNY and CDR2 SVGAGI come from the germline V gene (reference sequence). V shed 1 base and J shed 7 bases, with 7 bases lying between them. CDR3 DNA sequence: TGTGCCAGCAGTTACTTTGGGGGTGGCTACACCTTC. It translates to CASSYFGGGYTF.